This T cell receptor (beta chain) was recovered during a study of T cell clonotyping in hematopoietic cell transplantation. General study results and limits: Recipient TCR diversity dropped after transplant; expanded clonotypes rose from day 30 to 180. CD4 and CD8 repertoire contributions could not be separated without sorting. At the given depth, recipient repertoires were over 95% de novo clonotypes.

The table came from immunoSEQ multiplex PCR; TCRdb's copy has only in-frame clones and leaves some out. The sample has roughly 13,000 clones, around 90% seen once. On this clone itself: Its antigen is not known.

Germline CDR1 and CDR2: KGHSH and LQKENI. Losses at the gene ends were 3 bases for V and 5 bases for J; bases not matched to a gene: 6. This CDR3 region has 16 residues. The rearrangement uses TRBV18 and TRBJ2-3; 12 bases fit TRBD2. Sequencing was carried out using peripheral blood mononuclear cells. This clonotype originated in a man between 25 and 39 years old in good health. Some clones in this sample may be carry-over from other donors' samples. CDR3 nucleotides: TGTGCCAGCTCACCCTTACTAGCGGGAGGCGTAGATACGCAGTATTTT. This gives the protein CASSPLLAGGVDTQYF.